One sample yielded the 9 T cell receptor beta chains listed below, sequenced in a study of OX40 agonist ivuxolimab in advanced cancers. The assay was immunoSEQ multiplex PCR, and TCRdb's table has in-frame clones only and misses some. The sample shows over 75,000 clones, roughly 91% of them seen only once. Sequencing was performed on CD4+ or CD8+ T cells sorted from blood, taken in a trial of the OX40 agonist ivuxolimab. Source of these receptors: an adult with an advanced solid tumor such as melanoma, head and neck, liver or kidney cancer.

This chain links TRBV2 with TRBJ2-5; TRBD2 matches 13 bases. V lost 1 base, J lost 5 bases, and 4 bases stayed unmatched. CDR3 length: 16 amino acids. CDR1 is SNHLY, CDR2 FYNNEI, per germline. The CDR3 reads CASSEGKLAGGETQYF. Here the CDR3 DNA reads TGTGCCAGCAGTGAAGGAAAACTAGCGGGAGGGGAGACCCAGTACTTC.

V usage is TRBV28 and J usage is TRBJ1-4, with TRBD1 identical over 10 bases. This CDR3 comprises 18 residues. Germline V CDR1 and CDR2: MDHEN, SYDVKM. With 3 bases clipped from V and 11 bases from J, the junction kept 18 bases outside the gene matches. CDR3: CASSLVLVSPGQGPKLFF. The CDR3 coding sequence is TGTGCCAGCAGTTTGGTCTTGGTATCGCCGGGACAGGGGCCTAAACTGTTTTTT. Filled out from reference TRBV28 and TRBJ1-4, the complete variable domain reads DVKVTQSSRYLVKRTGEKVFLECVQDMDHENMFWYRQDPGLGLRLIYFSYDVKMKEKGDIPEGYSVSREKKERFSLILESASTNQTSMYLCASSLVLVSPGQGPKLFFGSGTQLSVL.

The chain joins TRBV9 to TRBJ2-5, with a weak D call TRBD1 (5 bases). The germline V and J ends were trimmed by 0 bases and 5 bases, with 11 bases remaining between them. The germline gives CDR1 SGDLS, CDR2 YYNGEE. This CDR3 region has 14 residues. In DNA, the CDR3 is TGTGCCAGCAGCGTAGGGACACTGGGTGAGACCCAGTACTTC. It encodes CASSVGTLGETQYF.

The J gene is TRBJ2-7, the V gene TRBV5-4; 7 positions match TRBD1. V lost 4 bases, J lost 4 bases, and 11 bases stayed unmatched. This CDR3 is built from 15 residues. Germline loops: CDR1 SGHNT, CDR2 YYREEE (reference sequence). The CDR3 loop is CASSPGGQFLYEQYF. The CDR3 DNA reads as TGTGCCAGCAGCCCAGGGGGACAGTTCCTTTACGAGCAGTACTTC.

The DNA for the CDR3 is TGTGCCAGCAGTTTAGTGACACCTGGAAACACCATATATTTT. Its translation is CASSLVTPGNTIYF. The V and J genes are TRBV28 and TRBJ1-3; D remains ambiguous. The CDR3 loop spans 14 amino acids. V was trimmed by 2 bases and J by 2 bases, leaving 7 bases between them. Germline CDR1 MDHEN, CDR2 SYDVKM.

This clone is a singleton in its sample. The V call is TRBV7-2, the J call TRBJ2-1, with 7 bases matching TRBD1. Germline assignment: CDR1 SGHTA and CDR2 FQGNSA. This CDR3 is 14 amino acids long. V lost 6 bases and J lost 3; bases outside the gene matches: 5. CDR3 sequence reads: CASRQDRLYNEQFF. The DNA of the CDR3 is TGTGCCAGCAGACAGGACAGGCTCTACAATGAGCAGTTCTTC.

This chain joins TRBV18 and TRBJ2-3; D may be TRBD1 or TRBD2 (5 bases each). Germline CDR1 reads KGHSH; CDR2 reads LQKENI. With 1 base removed from V and 2 bases from J, the gap between germline ends came to 10 bases. The CDR3 loop spans 15 amino acids. CDR3 sequence: CASSPQGTYTDTQYF. The DNA for the CDR3 is TGTGCCAGCTCACCACAGGGGACCTACACAGATACGCAGTATTTT. The full variable domain, its missing parts supplied by reference TRBV18 and TRBJ2-3, is NAGVMQNPRHLVRRRGQEARLRCSPMKGHSHVYWYRQLPEEGLKFMVYLQKENIIDESGMPKERFSAEFPKEGPSILRIQQVVRGDSAAYFCASSPQGTYTDTQYFGPGTRLTVL.

J is TRBJ1-5 and V is TRBV21-1; the table gives TRBD1 as D, unverified against the DNA. TRBV21-1 is flagged as a pseudogene. This CDR3 region has 14 residues. CDR3 amino acids: CASRRGQGYQPQHF. The DNA of the CDR3 is TGTGCCAGCAGACGCGGACAGGGGTATCAGCCCCAGCATTTT.

The genes are TRBV11-2 and TRBJ2-1; the D gene is possibly TRBD1 (8 bases). V was clipped by 6 bases and J by 1 base, with 22 bases between them. The germline V gene has CDR1 SGHAT and CDR2 FQNNGV. The CDR3 has 18 amino acids. In DNA form, the CDR3 reads TGTGCCAGCAGGAGGGGAAACAGCGGGACAGGTTCCTACAATGAGCAGTTCTTC. Protein product: CASRRGNSGTGSYNEQFF.